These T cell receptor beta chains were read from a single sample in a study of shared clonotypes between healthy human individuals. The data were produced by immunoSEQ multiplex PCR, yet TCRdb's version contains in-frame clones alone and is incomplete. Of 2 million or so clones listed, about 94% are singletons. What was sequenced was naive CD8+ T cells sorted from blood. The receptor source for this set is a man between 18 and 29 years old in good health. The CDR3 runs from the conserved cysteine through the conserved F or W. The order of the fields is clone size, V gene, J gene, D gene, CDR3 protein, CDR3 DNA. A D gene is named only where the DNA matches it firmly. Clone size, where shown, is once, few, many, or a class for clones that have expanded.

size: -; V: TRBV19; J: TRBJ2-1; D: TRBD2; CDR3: CASSINAGGYNEQFF; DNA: TGTGCCAGTAGTATTAACGCGGGGGGCTACAATGAGCAGTTCTTC
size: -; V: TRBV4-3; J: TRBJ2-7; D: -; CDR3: CASSQDRNLPYEQYF; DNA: TGCGCCAGCAGCCAAGATCGGAACCTGCCCTACGAGCAGTACTTC
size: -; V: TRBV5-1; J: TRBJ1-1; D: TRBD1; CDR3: CASSLTGGMNTEAFF; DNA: TGCGCCAGCAGCTTGACAGGGGGAATGAACACTGAAGCTTTCTTT
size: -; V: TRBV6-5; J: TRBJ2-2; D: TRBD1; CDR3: CASSYSTGVGELFF; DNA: TGTGCCAGCAGTTACTCGACAGGGGTCGGGGAGCTGTTTTTT
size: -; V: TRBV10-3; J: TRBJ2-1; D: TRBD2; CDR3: CAISEWRERDNEQFF; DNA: TGTGCCATCAGTGAGTGGCGGGAGCGAGACAATGAGCAGTTCTTC
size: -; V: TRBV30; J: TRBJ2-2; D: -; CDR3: CAWSRANTGELFF; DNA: TGTGCCTGGAGTAGAGCGAACACCGGGGAGCTGTTTTTT
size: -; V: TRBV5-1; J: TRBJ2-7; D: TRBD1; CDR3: CASSLGQGHEQYF; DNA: TGCGCCAGCAGCTTGGGACAGGGCCACGAGCAGTACTTC
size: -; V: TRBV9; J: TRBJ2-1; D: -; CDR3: CASSGSYNEQFF; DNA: TGTGCCAGCAGCGGCAGCTACAATGAGCAGTTCTTC
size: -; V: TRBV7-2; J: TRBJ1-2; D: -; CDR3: CASSLAPPDPNYGYTF; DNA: TGTGCCAGCAGCTTAGCGCCCCCGGATCCTAACTATGGCTACACCTTC
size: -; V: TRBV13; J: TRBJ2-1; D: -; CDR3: CASSFRGIYNEQFF; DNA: TGTGCCAGCAGCTTCAGAGGGATCTACAATGAGCAGTTCTTC
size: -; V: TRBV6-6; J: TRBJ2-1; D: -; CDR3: CASSYSSQRSYNEQFF; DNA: TGTGCCAGCAGTTACTCGTCACAGCGGAGTTACAATGAGCAGTTCTTC
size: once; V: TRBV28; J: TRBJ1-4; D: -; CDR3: CASSFLGTKGKLFF; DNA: TGTGCCAGCAGTTTCTTGGGCACTAAGGGAAAACTGTTTTTT
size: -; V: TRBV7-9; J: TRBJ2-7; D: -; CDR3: CASSLGGLGEQYF; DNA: TGTGCCAGCAGCTTAGGGGGCCTTGGCGAGCAGTACTTC
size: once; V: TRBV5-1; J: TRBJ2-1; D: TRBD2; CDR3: CASSPGLAGMRDEQFF; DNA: TGCGCCAGCAGCCCTGGACTAGCGGGGATGAGGGATGAGCAGTTCTTC
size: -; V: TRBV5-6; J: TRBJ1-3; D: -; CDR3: CASSLGLSGNTIYF; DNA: TGTGCCAGCAGCTTGGGACTCTCTGGAAACACCATATATTTT
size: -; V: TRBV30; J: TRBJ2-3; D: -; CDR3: CAWSGGEYTQYF; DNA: TGTGCCTGGAGTGGGGGGGAGTATACGCAGTATTTT
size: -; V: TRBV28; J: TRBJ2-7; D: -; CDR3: CASSFERSSYEQYF; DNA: TGTGCCAGCAGTTTCGAAAGGAGCTCCTACGAGCAGTACTTC
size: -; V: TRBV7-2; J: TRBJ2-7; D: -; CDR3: CASSFTPTHEQYF; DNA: TGTGCCAGCAGCTTTACTCCTACTCACGAGCAGTACTTC
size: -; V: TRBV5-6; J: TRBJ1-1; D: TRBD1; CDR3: CASSSDREEDSEAFF; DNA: TGTGCCAGCAGCTCAGACAGGGAGGAGGATTCTGAAGCTTTCTTT
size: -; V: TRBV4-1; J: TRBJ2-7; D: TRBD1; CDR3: CASSQARDRSYEQYF; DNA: TGCGCCAGCAGCCAAGCCCGGGACAGATCCTACGAGCAGTACTTC
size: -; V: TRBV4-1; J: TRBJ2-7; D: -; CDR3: CASSHSPSSYEQYF; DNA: TGCGCCAGCAGCCACTCCCCGAGCTCCTACGAGCAGTACTTC
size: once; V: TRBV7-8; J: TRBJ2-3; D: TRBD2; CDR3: CASSLRLAGAGPDTQYF; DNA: TGTGCCAGCAGCTTAAGACTAGCGGGAGCCGGCCCAGATACGCAGTATTTT
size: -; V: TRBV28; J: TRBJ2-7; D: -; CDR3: CASCDRLNEQYF; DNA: TGTGCCAGCTGCGACAGATTAAACGAGCAGTACTTC
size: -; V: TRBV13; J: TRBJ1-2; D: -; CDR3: CASSWGTVNYGYTF; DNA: TGTGCCAGCAGCTGGGGGACGGTTAACTATGGCTACACCTTC
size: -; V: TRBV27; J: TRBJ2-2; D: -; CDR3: CASSPLGTPGELFF; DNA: TGTGCCAGCAGCCCCCTGGGCACCCCCGGGGAGCTGTTTTTT
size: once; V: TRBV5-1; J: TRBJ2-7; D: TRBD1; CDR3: CASSQPGTGGFYEQYF; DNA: TGCGCCAGCAGCCAGCCCGGGACAGGGGGTTTCTACGAGCAGTACTTC
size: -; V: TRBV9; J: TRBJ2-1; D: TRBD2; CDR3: CASSDTSGRYNEQFF; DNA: TGTGCCAGCAGCGACACTAGCGGGAGGTACAATGAGCAGTTCTTC
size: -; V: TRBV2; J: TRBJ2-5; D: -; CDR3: CASSEIGDQETQYF; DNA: TGTGCCAGCAGTGAAATCGGGGACCAAGAGACCCAGTACTTC
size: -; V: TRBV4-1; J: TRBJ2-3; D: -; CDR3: CASSQGGRGSTDTQYF; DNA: TGCGCCAGCAGCCAAGGCGGTCGTGGTAGCACAGATACGCAGTATTTT
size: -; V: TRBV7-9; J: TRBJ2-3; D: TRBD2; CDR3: CASSLAGGGWNTQYF; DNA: TGTGCCAGCAGCTTAGCGGGCGGGGGTTGGAATACGCAGTATTTT
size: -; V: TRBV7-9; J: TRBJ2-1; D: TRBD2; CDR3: CASKLAGRIEQFF; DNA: TGTGCCAGCAAGCTAGCGGGAAGAATTGAGCAGTTCTTC
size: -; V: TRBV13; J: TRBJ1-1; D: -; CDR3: CASSTDILTAAFF; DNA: TGTGCCAGCAGTACGGACATCCTGACGGCAGCTTTCTTT
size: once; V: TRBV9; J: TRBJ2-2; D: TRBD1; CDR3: CASSAGGRGRTGELFF; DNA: TGTGCCAGCAGCGCCGGAGGCAGGGGGAGAACCGGGGAGCTGTTTTTT
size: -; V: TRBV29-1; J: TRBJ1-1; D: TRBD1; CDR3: CSVADPTGATEAFF; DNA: TGCAGCGTTGCCGACCCAACAGGGGCCACTGAAGCTTTCTTT
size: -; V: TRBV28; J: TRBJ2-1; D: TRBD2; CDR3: CASSSSGAYLNEQFF; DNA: TGTGCCAGCAGTTCTAGCGGGGCGTATCTCAATGAGCAGTTCTTC
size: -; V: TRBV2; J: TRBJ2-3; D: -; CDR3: CASSERPAGSTDTQYF; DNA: TGTGCCAGCAGTGAAAGGCCCGCAGGGAGCACAGATACGCAGTATTTT
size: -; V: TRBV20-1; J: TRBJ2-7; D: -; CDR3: CSARGGYEQYF; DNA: TGCAGTGCTAGAGGAGGCTACGAGCAGTACTTC
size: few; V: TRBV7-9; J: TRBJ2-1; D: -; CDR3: CASSPGGGRPYNEQFF; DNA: TGTGCCAGCAGCCCGGGGGGCGGGAGACCCTACAATGAGCAGTTCTTC
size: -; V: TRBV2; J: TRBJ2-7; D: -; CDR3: CASRWASESYEQYF; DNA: TGTGCCAGCAGGTGGGCCTCAGAAAGCTACGAGCAGTACTTC
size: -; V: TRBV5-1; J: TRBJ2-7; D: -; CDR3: CASSSAAGEQYF; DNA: TGCGCCAGCAGCTCGGCTGCCGGCGAGCAGTACTTC
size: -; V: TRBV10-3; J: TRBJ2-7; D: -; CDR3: CAISVGGPSYEQYF; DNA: TGTGCCATCAGTGTTGGCGGACCGTCATACGAGCAGTACTTC
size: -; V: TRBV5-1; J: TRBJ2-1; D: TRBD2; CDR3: CASSLKTSGYYNEQFF; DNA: TGCGCCAGCAGCTTGAAGACTAGCGGTTATTACAATGAGCAGTTCTTC
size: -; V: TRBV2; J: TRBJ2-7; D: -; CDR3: CASSEAGEGAYSYEQYF; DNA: TGTGCCAGCAGTGAAGCGGGGGAGGGGGCCTACTCCTACGAGCAGTACTTC